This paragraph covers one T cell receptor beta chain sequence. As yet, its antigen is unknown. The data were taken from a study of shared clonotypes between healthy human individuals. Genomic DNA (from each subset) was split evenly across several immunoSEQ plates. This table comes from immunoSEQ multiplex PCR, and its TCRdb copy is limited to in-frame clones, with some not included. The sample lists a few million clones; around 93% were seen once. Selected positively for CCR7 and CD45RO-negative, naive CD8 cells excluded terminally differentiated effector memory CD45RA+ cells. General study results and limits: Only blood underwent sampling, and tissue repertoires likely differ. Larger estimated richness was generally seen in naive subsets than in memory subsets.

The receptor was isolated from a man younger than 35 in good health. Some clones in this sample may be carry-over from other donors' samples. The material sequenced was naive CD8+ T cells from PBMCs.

The CDR3 nucleotides are TGTGCCACCAGCAGAGGGAGCGGGAGTGGCCAAGAGACCCAGTACTTC. Encoded protein: CATSRGSGSGQETQYF. The V and J genes are TRBV15 and TRBJ2-5, with TRBD2 matching over 8 bases. The CDR3 sequence is 16 residues long. V lost 1 base, J lost 1 base, and 5 bases stayed unmatched. Germline loops: CDR1 LNHNV, CDR2 YYDKDF (reference sequence). The whole variable domain, remainder taken from reference TRBV15 and TRBJ2-5, is DAMVIQNPRYQVTQFGKPVTLSCSQTLNHNVMYWYQQKSSQAPKLLFHYYDKDFNNEADTPDNFQSRRPNTSFCFLDIRSPGLGDTAMYLCATSRGSGSGQETQYFGPGTRLLVL.